This TCR beta chain originates from a study of shared clonotypes between healthy human individuals. On the study more broadly: With ages of 18 to 49, the donors were a couple of women and a few men. Per donor, three plates held CD4 naive cells, three held CD4 memory, two held CD8 naive and one held CD8 memory.

Study observations and caveats: A limitation of the genetic and exposure-history diversity represented arose from few donors. Approximately 5% was the fraction of naive CD4 clonotypes found shared across several donors.

In the case of this clone: The antigen is unknown.

Naive CD8 cells lacked CD45RO and underwent positive selection for CCR7, leaving out terminally differentiated effector memory CD45RA+ cells. Trimming left V 4 bases short and J 6 bases short, with 3 bases between. Germline values: CDR1 WSHSY, CDR2 SAAADI. The CDR3 is 11 residues long. Produced via immunoSEQ multiplex PCR; TCRdb's table is partial and in-frame only. In the table there are about 800,000 clones, 90% to 97% of which are singletons. The receptor was derived from a man between 25 and 39 years old in good health. This rearrangement joins TRBV10-2 to TRBJ2-2; no reliable D call. Sequencing input: naive CD8+ T cells sorted from blood. The CDR3 DNA sequence: TGCGCCAGCAGTGTTCCCGGGGAGCTGTTTTTT. This gives the protein CASSVPGELFF.